These 16 T cell receptor beta chains were sequenced from one sample in a study of CD8+ T cells in alopecia areata. Treatment given: oral pan-JAK inhibitor, 5-10 mg twice daily. Extracted from the samples, RNA was reverse transcribed into cDNA to serve as the sequencing template. Produced via immunoSEQ multiplex PCR; TCRdb's table is partial and in-frame only. The data hold around 200,000 clones, with 64% observed a single time. Material: CD4+ T cells sorted from blood, obtained at week 4, from a patient treated with tofacitinib. These receptors originate from a human donor with alopecia areata.

The genes are TRBV30 and TRBJ1-5, with no clear D. This CDR3 is built from 13 residues. V shed 5 bases and J shed 0 bases, with 8 bases lying between them. Germline assignment: CDR1 GTSNPN and CDR2 SVGIG (reference sequence). The CDR3: CAWCPDSNQPQHF. For the CDR3, the DNA is TGTGCCTGGTGTCCGGATAGCAATCAGCCCCAGCATTTT.

The chain uses TRBV7-2 and TRBJ2-5; D perhaps matches TRBD1 (5 bases). With 3 bases removed from V and 6 bases from J, the gap between germline ends came to 14 bases. Germline assignment: CDR1 SGHTA and CDR2 FQGNSA. The length of the CDR3 is 14 residues. The CDR3 DNA is TGTGCCAGCAGCTTGGGCAGGGAAGTGCAGACCCAGTACTTC. It translates to CASSLGREVQTQYF.

The V and J genes are TRBV30 and TRBJ2-4; 8 nucleotides align to TRBD1. V dropped 4 bases and J dropped 1; count of bases not matched to a gene: 9. The CDR3 covers 16 residues. Germline CDR1 and CDR2: GTSNPN and SVGIG (reference sequence). The CDR3 DNA sequence: TGTGCCTGGAACAGTCAGGGGGCGCTGGCCAAAAACATTCAGTACTTC. It translates to CAWNSQGALAKNIQYF.

The chain has TRBV19 and TRBJ2-7, with a weak D call TRBD2 (6 bases). Germline V gives CDR1 LNHDA, CDR2 SQIVND (reference sequence). Trimming pared 6 bases from V and 3 bases from J, leaving 15 bases between. The CDR3 has 14 residues. In DNA, the CDR3 is TGTGCCAGTAGAAGGGGACCGGGGGACTACGAGCAGTACTTC. Residues: CASRRGPGDYEQYF.

This clone was seen only once. The CDR3 bases are TGTGCCAGCAGCACGAAACCGGGACTTAGGGGAGATACGCAGTATTTT. This codes for CASSTKPGLRGDTQYF. The chain links TRBV7-9 to TRBJ2-3; TRBD2 might be the D (6 bases). The CDR3 covers 16 residues. Trimming shortened V by 5 bases and J by 5 bases, and 20 bases separated the two germline ends. Germline V CDR1 and CDR2: SEHNR, FQNEAQ (reference sequence). Using reference TRBV7-9 and TRBJ2-3 for the parts outside the CDR3, the full variable domain is DTGVSQNPRHKITKRGQNVTFRCDPISEHNRLYWYRQTLGQGPEFLTYFQNEAQLEKSRLLSDRFSAERPKGSFSTLEIQRTEQGDSAMYLCASSTKPGLRGDTQYFGPGTRLTVL.

This clone was detected a few times. This chain uses TRBV5-6 with TRBJ2-3; tentative D call: TRBD2 (5 bases). Trimming cost V 0 bases and J 0 bases, with 8 bases left between them. Germline lookup yields CDR1 SGHDT and CDR2 YYEEEE. The CDR3 is 15 residues long. In DNA form, the CDR3 reads TGTGCCAGCAGCTTGGCCCTAGCAAGCACAGATACGCAGTATTTT. Protein sequence: CASSLALASTDTQYF.

V gene TRBV7-9 combines with J gene TRBJ1-5; no clear D gene. Germline assignment: CDR1 SEHNR and CDR2 FQNEAQ (reference sequence). The CDR3 is made up of 14 amino acids. Trimming took off 6 bases at V and 0 bases at J, with 9 bases between the two ends. The CDR3 protein is CASSGSVSNQPQHF. The DNA of the CDR3 is TGTGCCAGCAGTGGCAGCGTTAGCAATCAGCCCCAGCATTTT.

This clone was recorded a few times. The chain carries TRBV6-5 and TRBJ2-2; 8 bases match TRBD1. V was pared by 2 bases and J by 6 bases, with 5 bases of the junction left unmatched. The CDR3 spans 15 residues. Germline-derived CDR1 and CDR2 are MNHEY and SVGAGI. The CDR3 DNA sequence: TGTGCCAGCAGTTACCAAGGCAGGGGGCCCGGGGAGCTGTTTTTT. Encoded protein: CASSYQGRGPGELFF.

The rearrangement joins TRBV6-5 to TRBJ1-5; 7 bases are a match to TRBD1. There are 14 residues in the CDR3. The junction had 4 bases not matched to a gene; V was cut back by 6 bases and J by 2 bases. The germline V gene has CDR1 MNHEY and CDR2 SVGAGI. CDR3 protein: CASRPGTGNQPQHF. CDR3 DNA: TGTGCCAGCAGGCCGGGGACAGGCAATCAGCCCCAGCATTTT.

This clone was seen only a few times. J is TRBJ2-4 and V is TRBV6-1, with D unresolved. Per the germline V gene, CDR1 is MNHNS and CDR2 is SASEGT. Trimming shortened V by 3 bases and J by 9 bases, and 9 bases separated the two germline ends. The CDR3 consists of 12 residues. The DNA for the CDR3 is TGTGCCAGCAGTGAGGTCTTGGTCATTCAGTACTTC. Translation gives CASSEVLVIQYF.

In this sample, this clone turned up once. The chain recombines TRBV14 with TRBJ2-1; 7 nucleotides agree with TRBD1. Looked up from germline, CDR1 is SGHDN and CDR2 is FVKESK. V was clipped by 4 bases and J by 2 bases; unmatched bases: 8. This CDR3 is 16 amino acids long. CDR3 sequence reads: CASSRITGATYNEQFF. DNA for the CDR3: TGTGCCAGCAGCCGTATTACAGGGGCAACCTACAATGAGCAGTTCTTC.

The chain has TRBV30 and TRBJ2-7; 8 bases align to TRBD2. CDR3 size: 13 residues. The ends lost 1 base at V and 4 bases at J; junction bases unmatched: 3. Germline CDR1 reads GTSNPN; CDR2 reads SVGIG (reference sequence). CDR3: CAWSGGGWYEQYF. CDR3 coding DNA: TGTGCCTGGAGTGGCGGGGGGTGGTACGAGCAGTACTTC.

The chain uses TRBV5-6 and TRBJ2-5; D perhaps matches TRBD1 (6 bases). The germline CDR1 and CDR2 sequences are SGHDT and YYEEEE. This CDR3 has 16 residues. Between the trimmed V and J ends, which lost 1 base and 7 bases, there was a span of 20 bases. The CDR3 nucleotides read TGTGCCAGCAGCTTGTTGGAGCCTAGCCCACAGGGGACCCAGTACTTC. This translates into CASSLLEPSPQGTQYF.

The chain is built from TRBV6-1 and TRBJ2-5; D call uncertain. The CDR3 loop spans 13 amino acids. Germline V lookup: CDR1 MNHNS, CDR2 SASEGT. With 1 base removed from V and 8 bases from J, the gap between germline ends came to 11 bases. The CDR3 loop reads CASSEGTAETQYF. In DNA form, the CDR3 reads TGTGCCAGCAGTGAAGGGACCGCGGAAACCCAGTACTTC.

Worth noting for this clone: Within the sample, other DNA sequences also encode this same CDR3. The chain couples TRBV7-2 to TRBJ1-1; 8 nucleotides match TRBD1. J lost 0 bases, V lost 3 bases, and 0 bases had no gene match. The CDR3 runs 14 residues. The germline V gene encodes CDR1 SGHTA and CDR2 FQGNSA. The CDR3 DNA is TGTGCCAGCAGCTTGGACAGGGTGAACACTGAAGCTTTCTTT. It is translated as CASSLDRVNTEAFF.

V usage is TRBV7-9 and J usage is TRBJ1-1; D gene ambiguous. This CDR3 has 14 amino acids. Germline lookup yields CDR1 SEHNR and CDR2 FQNEAQ (reference sequence). Trimming removed 5 bases at V and 1 base at J, with 11 bases between. CDR3 DNA: TGTGCCAGCAGCGCGCAAACAGAGAACACTGAAGCTTTCTTT. It specifies CASSAQTENTEAFF.